The 3 T cell receptor beta chains presented below share a single source sample, sequenced in a study of cytomegalovirus exposure and HLA in healthy donors. Profiled with immunoSEQ multiplex PCR; TCRdb holds only in-frame clones, not every one. The data show 150,000 to 200,000 clones, approximately 89% seen once. The material sequenced was PBMCs. These TCRs come from a young woman in good health and CMV-seropositive.

The chain recombines TRBV30 with TRBJ2-3; D is possibly TRBD1 (5 bases). The CDR3 has 13 residues. Trimming removed 0 bases at V and 4 bases at J, with 8 bases between. Germline CDR1 reads GTSNPN; CDR2 reads SVGIG (reference sequence). The CDR3 region is CAWSVRQSDTQYF. In DNA, the CDR3 is TGTGCCTGGAGTGTACGACAGTCAGATACGCAGTATTTT.

CDR3 sequence: CASSLDSGKGELFF. DNA of the CDR3: TGCGCCAGCAGCCTGGACAGCGGGAAAGGGGAGCTGTTTTTT. The V and J genes are TRBV5-1 and TRBJ2-2; possibly TRBD2 for D (7 bases). Trimming left V 4 bases short and J 8 bases short, with 15 bases between. Germline V gene lookup returns CDR1 SGHRS and CDR2 YFSETQ. This CDR3 region has 14 residues.

The chain joins TRBV4-1 to TRBJ1-5; 8 bases are shared with TRBD1. CDR1 is MGHRA and CDR2 is YSYEKL in the germline V gene. Losses at the gene ends were 0 bases for V and 6 bases for J; bases not matched to a gene: 4. The CDR3 sequence is 15 residues long. The CDR3 DNA is TGCGCCAGCAGCCAAGAAGGCAGGGGGCTTCAGCCCCAGCATTTT. Translated, it gives CASSQEGRGLQPQHF.